A single sample is the source of the 3 T cell receptor beta chains below, sequenced in a study of early T cells in non-severe SARS-CoV-2 infection. TCRdb recomputed calls from the 5' RACE reads with MiXCR, one row per CDR3 protein. The sample lists some 54,000 distinct CDR3 sequences; roughly a tenth were seen once. Sequenced sample: whole blood. All receptors derive from an adult who was a healthcare worker with PCR-confirmed SARS-CoV-2 infection or an uninfected control (not recorded which).

The gene calls are TRBV30 and TRBJ1-2; 9 bases align to TRBD1. V lost 0 bases, J lost 14 bases, and 7 bases stayed unmatched. CDR3 size: 12 residues. CDR1 is GTSNPN, CDR2 SVGIG, per germline (reference sequence). The CDR3 region has the DNA TGTGCCTGGAGTGTTACAGGGGGCGGCGGAACCTTC. It yields the protein CAWSVTGGGGTF.

This clonotype occurred many times. The chain combines TRBV27 with TRBJ1-5, with a tentative D call TRBD1 (5 bases). The CDR3 is 12 amino acids. Germline CDR1 and CDR2: MNHEY and SMNVEV (reference sequence). V dropped 7 bases and J dropped 9 bases, with 13 bases sitting between them. The CDR3 DNA sequence: TGTGCCAGCACCACTCAGGGACTGCCCCAGCATTTT. It codes for CASTTQGLPQHF.

This clonotype was recorded many times. This chain uses TRBV14 with TRBJ2-5, with unresolved D. The CDR3 has 12 amino acids. Germline CDR1 and CDR2: SGHDN and FVKESK. Trimming removed 0 bases at V and 7 bases at J, with 6 bases between. The CDR3: CASSQERATQYF. For the CDR3, the DNA is TGTGCCAGCAGCCAAGAACGGGCGACCCAGTACTTC.